The clone carrying this TCR beta chain is a singleton in its sample. TCRdb's copy holds only in-frame clones and misses some; the assay was immunoSEQ multiplex PCR. The sample gives 20,000 to 25,000 clones, about 90% of which show up once; about 25% is in the top ten. This record comes from a study of blood T cell repertoires in COVID-19. Study at large: Acute and convalescent COVID-19 samples came from the United States, Italy and Spain. T cells, B-cell-depleted T cells, or PBMCs provided the cDNA or gDNA that served as material.

The V gene's germline CDR1 is MNHNY and CDR2 SVGAGI (reference sequence). V gave up 5 bases and J gave up 5 bases; unmatched junction bases: 8. The CDR3 spans 16 residues. The TCR comes from a human donor with active COVID-19. The donor label of this sample is uncertain. Source material: peripheral blood. The chain carries TRBV6-6 and TRBJ2-1; the match to TRBD2 covers 11 bases. The CDR3 region is CASSRLLAGGDNEQFF. Written as DNA, the CDR3 is TGTGCCAGCAGTCGACTCCTAGCGGGAGGCGACAATGAGCAGTTCTTC.